The sequence of this T cell receptor beta chain was determined in a study of radiotherapy plus CTLA-4 blockade in lung cancer. As concerns this clone: As yet, its antigen is unknown.

Germline-derived CDR1 and CDR2 are SEHNR and FQNEAQ (reference sequence). CDR3 length equals 13 residues. V lost 5 bases and J lost 2, with 9 bases in between. Sequenced by immunoSEQ multiplex PCR; TCRdb stores in-frame clones only, minus some. Here the sample spans around 99,000 clones, 70% to 90% being singletons. Whole-study findings and limits: Researchers report tumor-derived TCR clones expanding in blood after radiotherapy plus ipilimumab.

The source material was peripheral blood, sampled from a patient treated with radiotherapy plus ipilimumab. This receptor was obtained from a human donor with non-small cell lung cancer that progressed on radiotherapy plus ipilimumab. The rearrangement joins TRBV7-9 to TRBJ2-5; TRBD1 is a possible D gene (7 bases). DNA of the CDR3: TGTGCCAGCAGCCCAGGGGGGCAAGAGACCCAGTACTTC. It is translated as CASSPGGQETQYF. The full variable domain, in which reference TRBV7-9 and TRBJ2-5 provide the parts outside the CDR3, is DTGVSQNPRHKITKRGQNVTFRCDPISEHNRLYWYRQTLGQGPEFLTYFQNEAQLEKSRLLSDRFSAERPKGSFSTLEIQRTEQGDSAMYLCASSPGGQETQYFGPGTRLLVL.